This T cell receptor (beta chain) stems from a study of OX40 agonist ivuxolimab in advanced cancers. Study-level points and caveats: Dose levels from 0.1 to 3.0 mg/kg saw CD4+ and CD8+ blood T cells expand clonally by week 6.

As concerns this clone: The antigen is undetermined.

TCRdb's copy holds only in-frame clones and misses some; the assay was immunoSEQ multiplex PCR. The sample records about 63,000 clones, 89% being singletons. V dropped 5 bases and J dropped 5; count of bases not matched to a gene: 4. The CDR3 length is 15 residues. Germline lookup yields CDR1 MNHEY and CDR2 SMNVEV (reference sequence). Patients were ineligible given autoimmune disease history or systemic immunosuppression. This chain uses TRBV27 with TRBJ2-1, with 12 nucleotides matching TRBD2. The sample here was CD4+ or CD8+ T cells sorted from blood, taken in a trial of the OX40 agonist ivuxolimab. The receptor comes from an adult with an advanced solid tumor such as melanoma, head and neck, liver or kidney cancer. CDR3 sequence (DNA): TGTGCCAGCAGTGCAGGACTAGCGGGACACAATGAGCAGTTCTTC. Translation: CASSAGLAGHNEQFF.